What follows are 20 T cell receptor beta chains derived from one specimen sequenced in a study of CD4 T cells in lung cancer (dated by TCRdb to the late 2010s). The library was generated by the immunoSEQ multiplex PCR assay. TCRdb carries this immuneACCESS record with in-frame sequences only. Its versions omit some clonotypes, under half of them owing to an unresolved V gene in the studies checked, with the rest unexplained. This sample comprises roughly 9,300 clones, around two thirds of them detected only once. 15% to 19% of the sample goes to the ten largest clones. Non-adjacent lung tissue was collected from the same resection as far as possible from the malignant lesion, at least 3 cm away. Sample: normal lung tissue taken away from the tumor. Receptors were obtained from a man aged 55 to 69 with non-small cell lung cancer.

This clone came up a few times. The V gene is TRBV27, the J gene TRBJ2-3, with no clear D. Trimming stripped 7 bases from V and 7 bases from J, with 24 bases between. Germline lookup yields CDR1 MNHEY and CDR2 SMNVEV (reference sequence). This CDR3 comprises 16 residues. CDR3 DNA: TGTGCCAGCACCAAAGTCCCTGGGTACCCACAGAATACGCAGTATTTT. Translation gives CASTKVPGYPQNTQYF.

The CDR3 region has the DNA TGTGCCAGCTCACCATCATTAGCGGGAGGGATGGAGACCCAGTACTTC. Translated, it gives CASSPSLAGGMETQYF. The chain links TRBV18 to TRBJ2-5, with TRBD2 identical over 11 bases. Germline-derived CDR1 and CDR2 are KGHSH and LQKENI. V shed 2 bases and J 5 bases; nucleotides not matched to a gene: 7. This CDR3 contains 16 residues. Based on the CDR3 plus reference TRBV18 and TRBJ2-5, the full variable domain is NAGVMQNPRHLVRRRGQEARLRCSPMKGHSHVYWYRQLPEEGLKFMVYLQKENIIDESGMPKERFSAEFPKEGPSILRIQQVVRGDSAAYFCASSPSLAGGMETQYFGPGTRLLVL.

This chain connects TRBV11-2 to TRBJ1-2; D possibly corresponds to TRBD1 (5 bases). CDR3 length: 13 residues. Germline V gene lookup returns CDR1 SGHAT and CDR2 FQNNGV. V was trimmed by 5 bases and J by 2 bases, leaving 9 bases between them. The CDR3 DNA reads TGTGCCAGCAGCCGACAGCCGAACTATGGCTACACCTTC. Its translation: CASSRQPNYGYTF.

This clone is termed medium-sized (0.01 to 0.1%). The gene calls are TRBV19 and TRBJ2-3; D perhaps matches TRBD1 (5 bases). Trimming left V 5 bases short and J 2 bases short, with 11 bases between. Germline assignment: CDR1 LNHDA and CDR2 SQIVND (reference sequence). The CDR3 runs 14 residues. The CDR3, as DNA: TGTGCCAGTAGTCAGGGCCGTAACACAGATACGCAGTATTTT. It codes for CASSQGRNTDTQYF.

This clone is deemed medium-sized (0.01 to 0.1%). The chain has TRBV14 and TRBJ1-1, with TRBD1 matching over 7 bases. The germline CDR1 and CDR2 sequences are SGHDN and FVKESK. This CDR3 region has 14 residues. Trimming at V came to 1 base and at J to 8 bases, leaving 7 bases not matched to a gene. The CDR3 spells CASSQVRTGGEAFF. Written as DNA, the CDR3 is TGTGCCAGCAGCCAAGTCCGGACAGGTGGCGAAGCTTTCTTT.

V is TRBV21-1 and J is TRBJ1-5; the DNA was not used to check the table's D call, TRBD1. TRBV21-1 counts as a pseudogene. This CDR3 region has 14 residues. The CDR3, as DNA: TGTGCCAGCAGTCCAGGGGGCTGGAGTCAGCCCCAGCATTTT. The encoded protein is CASSPGGWSQPQHF.

CDR3 in amino acids: CASTPTHGQGYEQYF. CDR3 nucleotides: TGTGCCAGTACCCCAACCCATGGACAGGGCTACGAGCAGTACTTC. This chain joins TRBV19 and TRBJ2-7; 8 bases agree with TRBD1. V lost 7 bases, J lost 3 bases, and 11 bases stayed unmatched. This CDR3 spans 15 amino acids. Germline-derived CDR1 and CDR2 are LNHDA and SQIVND (reference sequence).

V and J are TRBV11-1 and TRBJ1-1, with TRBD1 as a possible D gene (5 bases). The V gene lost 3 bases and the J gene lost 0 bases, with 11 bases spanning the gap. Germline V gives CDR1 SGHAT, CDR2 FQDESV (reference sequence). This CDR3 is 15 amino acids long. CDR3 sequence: CASSLLKGLNTEAFF. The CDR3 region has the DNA TGTGCCAGCAGCTTGCTTAAGGGGTTGAACACTGAAGCTTTCTTT.

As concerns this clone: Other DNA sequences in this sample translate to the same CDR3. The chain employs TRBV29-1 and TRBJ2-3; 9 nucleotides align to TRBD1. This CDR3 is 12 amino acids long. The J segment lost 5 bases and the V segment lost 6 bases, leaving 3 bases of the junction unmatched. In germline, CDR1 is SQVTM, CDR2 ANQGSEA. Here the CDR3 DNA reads TGCAGCGTGGGACAGGGAGGAGATACGCAGTATTTT. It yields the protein CSVGQGGDTQYF.

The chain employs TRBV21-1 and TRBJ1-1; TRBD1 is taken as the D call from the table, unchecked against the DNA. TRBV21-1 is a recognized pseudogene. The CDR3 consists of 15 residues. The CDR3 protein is CASSKRDRENTEAFF. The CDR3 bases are TGTGCCAGCAGCAAGAGGGACAGAGAGAACACTGAAGCTTTCTTT.

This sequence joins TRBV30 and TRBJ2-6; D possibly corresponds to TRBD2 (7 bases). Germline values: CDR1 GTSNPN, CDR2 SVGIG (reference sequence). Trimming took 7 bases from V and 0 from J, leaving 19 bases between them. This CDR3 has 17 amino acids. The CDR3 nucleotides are TGTGCCTCGTGGGGGGGACACCTAAGCTCTGGGGCCAACGTCCTGACTTTC. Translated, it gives CASWGGHLSSGANVLTF.

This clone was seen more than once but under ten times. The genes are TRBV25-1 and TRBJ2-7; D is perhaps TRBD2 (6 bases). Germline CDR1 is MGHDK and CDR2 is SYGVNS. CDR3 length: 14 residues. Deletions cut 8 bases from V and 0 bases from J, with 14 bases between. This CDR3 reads CASLLASGSYEQYV. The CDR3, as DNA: TGTGCCAGCCTCCTAGCGTCAGGCTCCTACGAGCAGTACGTC.

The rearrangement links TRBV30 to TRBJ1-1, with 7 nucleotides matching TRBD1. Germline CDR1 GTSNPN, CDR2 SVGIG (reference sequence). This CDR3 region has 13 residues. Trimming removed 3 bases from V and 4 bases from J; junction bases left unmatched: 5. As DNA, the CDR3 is TGTGCCTGGAGCAGACAGGGTTCCACTGAAGCTTTCTTT. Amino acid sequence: CAWSRQGSTEAFF.

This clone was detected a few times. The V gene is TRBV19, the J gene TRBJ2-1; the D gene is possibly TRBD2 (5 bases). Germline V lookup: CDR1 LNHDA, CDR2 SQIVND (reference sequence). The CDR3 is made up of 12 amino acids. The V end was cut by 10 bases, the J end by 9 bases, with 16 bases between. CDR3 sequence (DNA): TGTGCCACCCGGGAAAGGGTAGGTGAGCAGTTCTTC. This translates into CATRERVGEQFF.

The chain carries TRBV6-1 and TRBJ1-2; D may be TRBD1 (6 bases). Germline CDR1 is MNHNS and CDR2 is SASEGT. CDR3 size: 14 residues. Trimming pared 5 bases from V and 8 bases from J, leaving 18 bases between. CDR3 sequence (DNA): TGTGCCAGCAGTTCCACGGGGGGCGCTGGGGGCTACACCTTC. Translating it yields CASSSTGGAGGYTF.

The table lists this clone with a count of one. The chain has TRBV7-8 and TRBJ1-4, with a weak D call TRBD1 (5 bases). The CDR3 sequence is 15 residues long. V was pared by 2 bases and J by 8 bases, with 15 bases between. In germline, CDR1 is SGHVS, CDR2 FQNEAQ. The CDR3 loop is CASSLLRGVGEKLFF. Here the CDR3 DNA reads TGTGCCAGCAGCTTATTACGGGGGGTTGGCGAAAAACTGTTTTTT.

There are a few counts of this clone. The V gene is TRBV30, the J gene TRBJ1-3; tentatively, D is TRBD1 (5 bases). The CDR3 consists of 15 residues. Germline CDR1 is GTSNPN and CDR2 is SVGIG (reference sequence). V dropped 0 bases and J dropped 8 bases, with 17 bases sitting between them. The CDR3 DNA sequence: TGTGCCTGGAGTGTCCTAAAAATGGGAGGGGACACCATATATTTT. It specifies CAWSVLKMGGDTIYF. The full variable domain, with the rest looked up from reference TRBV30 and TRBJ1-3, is SQTIHQWPATLVQPVGSPLSLECTVEGTSNPNLYWYRQAAGRGLQLLFYSVGIGQISSEVPQNLSASRPQDRQFILSSKKLLLSDSGFYLCAWSVLKMGGDTIYFGEGSWLTVV.

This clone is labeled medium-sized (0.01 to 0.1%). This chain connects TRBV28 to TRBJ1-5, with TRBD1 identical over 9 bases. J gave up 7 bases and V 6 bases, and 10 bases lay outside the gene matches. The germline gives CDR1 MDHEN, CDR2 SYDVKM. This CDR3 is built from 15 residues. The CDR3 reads CASRPRDRAKQPQHF. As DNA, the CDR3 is TGTGCCAGCAGGCCCCGGGACAGGGCAAAGCAGCCCCAGCATTTT.

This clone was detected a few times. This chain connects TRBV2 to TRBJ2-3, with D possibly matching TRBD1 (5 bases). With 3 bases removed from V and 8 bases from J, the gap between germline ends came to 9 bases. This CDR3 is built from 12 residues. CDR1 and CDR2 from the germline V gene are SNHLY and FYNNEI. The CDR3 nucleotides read TGTGCCAGCAGTGATAGGGGATTTACGCAGTATTTT. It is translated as CASSDRGFTQYF.

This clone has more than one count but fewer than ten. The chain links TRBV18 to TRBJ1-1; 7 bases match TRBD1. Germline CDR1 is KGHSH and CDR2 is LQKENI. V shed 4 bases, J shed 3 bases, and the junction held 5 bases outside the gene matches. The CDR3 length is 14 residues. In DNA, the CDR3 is TGTGCCAGCTCACTTCAGAGGGGGCACACTGAAGCTTTCTTT. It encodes CASSLQRGHTEAFF. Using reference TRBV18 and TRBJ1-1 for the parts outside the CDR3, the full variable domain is NAGVMQNPRHLVRRRGQEARLRCSPMKGHSHVYWYRQLPEEGLKFMVYLQKENIIDESGMPKERFSAEFPKEGPSILRIQQVVRGDSAAYFCASSLQRGHTEAFFGQGTRLTVV.